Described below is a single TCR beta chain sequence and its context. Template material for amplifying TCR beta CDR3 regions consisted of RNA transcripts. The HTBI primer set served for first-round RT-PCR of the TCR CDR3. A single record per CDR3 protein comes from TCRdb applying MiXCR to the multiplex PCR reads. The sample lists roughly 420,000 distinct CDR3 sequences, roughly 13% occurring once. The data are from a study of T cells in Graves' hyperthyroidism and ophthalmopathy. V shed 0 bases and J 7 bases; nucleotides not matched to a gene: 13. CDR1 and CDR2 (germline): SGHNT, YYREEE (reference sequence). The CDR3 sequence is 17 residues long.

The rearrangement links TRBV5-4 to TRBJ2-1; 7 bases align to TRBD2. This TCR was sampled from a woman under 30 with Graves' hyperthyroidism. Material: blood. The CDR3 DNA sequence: TGTGCCAGCAGCTTGGGCTCTATGGCGGGAGCGCGGAATGAGCAGTTCTTC. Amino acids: CASSLGSMAGARNEQFF.